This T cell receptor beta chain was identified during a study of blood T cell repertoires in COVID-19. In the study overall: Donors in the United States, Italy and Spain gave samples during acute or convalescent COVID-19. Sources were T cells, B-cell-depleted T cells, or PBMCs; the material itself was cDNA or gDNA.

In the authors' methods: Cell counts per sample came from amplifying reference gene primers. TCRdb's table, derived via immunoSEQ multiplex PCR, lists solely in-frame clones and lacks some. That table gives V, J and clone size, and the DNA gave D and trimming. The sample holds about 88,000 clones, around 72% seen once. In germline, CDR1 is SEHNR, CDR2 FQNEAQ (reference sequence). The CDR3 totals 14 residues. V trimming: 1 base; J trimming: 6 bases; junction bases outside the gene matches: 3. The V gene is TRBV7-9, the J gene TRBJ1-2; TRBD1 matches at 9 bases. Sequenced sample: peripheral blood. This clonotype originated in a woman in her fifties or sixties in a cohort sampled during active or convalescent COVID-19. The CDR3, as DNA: TGTGCCAGCAGCTTAGTGGGGACAGGGAATGGCTACACCTTC. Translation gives CASSLVGTGNGYTF.